These T cell receptor beta chains were read from a single sample in a study of OX40 agonist ivuxolimab in advanced cancers. Using immunoSEQ multiplex PCR, the repertoire was profiled, and TCRdb retains in-frame clones only, with some absent. Of around 140,000 clones listed, about nine tenths are singletons. The sample in question was CD4+ or CD8+ T cells sorted from blood, obtained in a trial of the OX40 agonist ivuxolimab. The receptors come from an adult with an advanced solid tumor such as melanoma, head and neck, liver or kidney cancer. The CDR3 runs from the conserved cysteine through the conserved F or W. D genes are given only for firm matches. Size tells how often a clone was seen (once, few, many) or the class of an expanded clone, and some rows leave it out.

abundance,j_gene,v_gene,len,d_gene,CDR3aa,CDR3nt
few,TRBJ2-7,TRBV27,12,.,CASRQGNREQYF,TGTGCCAGCAGACAGGGTAACCGCGAGCAGTACTTC
.,TRBJ1-2,TRBV6-6,13,TRBD1,CASSRDSNYGYTF,TGTGCCAGCAGCCGGGACAGCAACTATGGCTACACCTTC
.,TRBJ1-1,TRBV19,16,.,CASSISGGSKVQQAFF,TGTGCCAGTAGTATAAGCGGGGGGAGTAAGGTTCAGCAAGCTTTCTTT
.,TRBJ2-7,TRBV13,12,.,CASSLRPYEQYF,TGTGCCAGCAGCCTCCGGCCCTACGAGCAGTACTTC
.,TRBJ2-1,TRBV27,15,.,CASSLLGPSYNEQFF,TGTGCCAGCAGTTTATTGGGGCCATCCTACAATGAGCAGTTCTTC
.,TRBJ2-1,TRBV18,15,TRBD1,CASSAPGQPYNEQFF,TGTGCCAGCTCAGCGCCGGGACAGCCTTACAATGAGCAGTTCTTC
.,TRBJ2-2,TRBV9,15,.,CASSVGGMNTGELFF,TGTGCCAGCAGCGTAGGTGGAATGAACACCGGGGAGCTGTTTTTT
.,TRBJ1-5,TRBV10-3,15,.,CAIRGGTGAGQPQHF,TGTGCCATCAGGGGGGGTACAGGTGCCGGTCAGCCCCAGCATTTT
many,TRBJ1-4,TRBV18,16,.,CASSPPGGATNEKLFF,TGTGCCAGCTCACCCCCGGGGGGGGCGACTAATGAAAAACTGTTTTTT
few,TRBJ2-7,TRBV14,13,.,CASSQASHIEQYF,TGTGCCAGCAGCCAAGCTAGTCACATCGAGCAGTACTTC
.,TRBJ1-6,TRBV5-1,14,.,CASSLFNEDSPLHF,TGCGCCAGCAGCTTGTTTAACGAGGATTCACCCCTCCACTTT
.,TRBJ2-7,TRBV5-1,17,TRBD2,CASSLAGTSGRPSEQYF,TGCGCCAGCAGTTTGGCCGGGACTAGCGGGCGGCCCTCCGAGCAGTACTTC
.,TRBJ1-2,TRBV10-3,15,.,CAISESGGRFYGYTF,TGTGCCATCAGTGAGTCTGGGGGCCGCTTCTATGGCTACACCTTC
.,TRBJ1-2,TRBV7-2,14,.,CASSLWNREAGYTF,TGTGCCAGCAGCTTGTGGAACAGGGAAGCTGGCTACACCTTC
.,TRBJ2-1,TRBV7-6,17,.,CASSTPLTGSSYNEQFF,TGTGCCAGCAGCACCCCCCTTACGGGCAGCTCCTACAATGAGCAGTTCTTC